This T cell receptor beta chain was observed in a study of persistence of HIV-infected CD4 T cells. Findings and caveats of the study: Compared with CD3/CD28-stimulated cells, CMV- and Gag-responding cells showed lower TCRbeta richness.

Sequencing used immunoSEQ version 4 in survey mode. The repertoire was sequenced with immunoSEQ multiplex PCR; TCRdb's copy has only in-frame clones and lacks some. The sample yields 40,000 or so clones, approximately 88% seen once. On this clone itself: Its antigen is still unknown.

This nonspecific control used anti-CD3/anti-CD28 bead stimulation of CD4+ T cells. Sorting selected CD4+ T cells upregulating both CD40 ligand and CD69. The receptor comes from an adult man with HIV who was CMV-seropositive. The source material was CD4+ T cells sorted from PBMCs after roughly 18-hour stimulation, sampled from a patient who received antiretroviral therapy.

CDR3 in DNA: TGCAGTGCTAGTGGAGTGGGATATGGCTACACCTTC. It is translated as CSASGVGYGYTF. V gene TRBV20-1 combines with J gene TRBJ1-2; no reliable D call. V dropped 3 bases and J dropped 5 bases, with 10 bases sitting between them. Germline V gives CDR1 DFQATT, CDR2 SNEGSKA (reference sequence). CDR3 length: 12 amino acids.